This T cell receptor (beta chain) was sequenced for a study of regulatory T cells in long-lasting Graves disease. Libraries of TCR beta came from iRepertoire HTBI primers plus Arm-PCR of CDR3 regions. In the original workflow: Sequenced samples collectively carried roughly 60 TRBV and some 15 TRBJ segments. TCRdb called the multiplex PCR reads again in MiXCR, with one record for every CDR3 protein. Clone size and V and J calls follow TCRdb, not the original study. The data show hundreds of thousands of distinct CDR3 sequences, around 15% seen once. Germline V gene data show CDR1 as PRHDT and CDR2 as FYEKMQ (reference sequence). The CDR3 spans 18 residues. Trimming removed 4 bases from V and 2 bases from J; junction bases left unmatched: 9. Time point described: newly diagnosed GD, antithyroid drugs for less than 3 months. PBMC RNA was the source of the TCR library. Peripheral blood, 8.5 to 10 milliliters per patient, was collected in EDTA tubes.

These data were also reused for a study on T cells in Graves' hyperthyroidism and ophthalmopathy. That report notes: During a first-round RT-PCR of the TCR CDR3, the HTBI primer set was used.

The J gene is TRBJ2-3, the V gene TRBV13, with 13 bases lining up with TRBD2. The receptor was isolated from a woman younger than 45 with Graves disease. The starting material was peripheral blood mononuclear cells (PBMCs), obtained at new diagnosis, from a patient treated with antithyroid drugs. DNA of the CDR3: TGTGCCAGCAGCTCAAGACTAGCGGGAGGAGGGGACACAGATACGCAGTATTTT. It specifies CASSSRLAGGGDTDTQYF.